This T cell receptor beta chain was obtained from a study of blood T cell repertoires in COVID-19. Across the study: Some COVID-19 samples were acute and others convalescent; all came from the United States, Italy and Spain. In each case, the material was cDNA or gDNA derived from T cells, B-cell-depleted T cells, or PBMCs.

This CDR3 region has 14 residues. Trimming pared 3 bases from V and 6 bases from J, leaving 15 bases between. Germline CDR1 and CDR2: KGHSH and LQKENI. Enrolled through a virtual design, the participants were between roughly 18 and 100 years of age and came from 24 US areas. Only in-frame clones appear in the TCRdb table, and some are missing; sequencing was by immunoSEQ multiplex PCR. Counted here are more than 350,000 clones, over 75% occurring once; the ten biggest clones make up 0.95% to 1.1%. The V call is TRBV18, the J call TRBJ2-7; D is possibly TRBD1 (5 bases). The receptor's source is a man aged 18 to 30 who had recovered from COVID-19. Sequencing was performed on PBMCs or T cells enriched from blood (not recorded which). The CDR3 sequence is CASSPNPNDSEQYF. The CDR3, as DNA: TGTGCCAGCTCACCGAATCCGAATGACAGCGAGCAGTACTTC.